Below are 15 T cell receptor beta chains sequenced from a single sample in a study of blood T cell repertoires in COVID-19. Some clones are missing from TCRdb's copy, which holds only in-frame ones; the method was immunoSEQ multiplex PCR. There are under 300,000 clones in the sample; approximately 83% occur only once, and roughly 3.1% lies in the top ten. Sequenced input: PBMCs or T cells enriched from blood (not recorded which). The receptors were gathered from a man in his forties or fifties who had recovered from COVID-19.

The V and J genes are TRBV9 and TRBJ1-1; no firm D call. CDR1 and CDR2 (germline): SGDLS, YYNGEE. The CDR3 has 16 amino acids. With 4 bases removed from V and 0 bases from J, the gap between germline ends came to 16 bases. This CDR3 reads CASSPAPSGMNTEAFF. CDR3 sequence (DNA): TGTGCCAGCAGCCCCGCGCCGTCAGGCATGAACACTGAAGCTTTCTTT.

This sequence joins TRBV7-9 and TRBJ1-3, with TRBD1 matching over 8 bases. Germline V gives CDR1 SEHNR, CDR2 FQNEAQ (reference sequence). V was clipped by 3 bases and J by 0 bases; unmatched bases: 1. The CDR3 contains 15 residues. The CDR3 is CASSLGTGSGNTIYF. In DNA form, the CDR3 reads TGTGCCAGCAGCTTGGGGACAGGCTCTGGAAACACCATATATTTT.

V gene TRBV7-9 combines with J gene TRBJ2-7; 10 bases map to TRBD2. In germline, CDR1 is SEHNR, CDR2 FQNEAQ (reference sequence). V was clipped by 0 bases and J by 9 bases; unmatched bases: 11. The CDR3 spans 16 residues. The CDR3 DNA follows: TGTGCCAGCAGCTTAGCGCCTCGGCTAGCGGGAGACCTGCAGTACTTC. Translating it yields CASSLAPRLAGDLQYF.

The chain joins TRBV2 to TRBJ1-1, with TRBD1 matching 7 bases. Germline CDR1 SNHLY, CDR2 FYNNEI. With 4 bases clipped from V and 7 bases from J, the junction kept 18 bases outside the gene matches. CDR3 length: 17 amino acids. The CDR3 loop is CASSGSSRQGGSLEAFF. DNA of the CDR3: TGTGCCAGCAGTGGCTCCTCCAGACAGGGCGGATCACTTGAAGCTTTCTTT.

This clone is a singleton in its sample. This chain joins TRBV18 and TRBJ1-3; 8 nucleotides agree with TRBD1. CDR1 KGHSH and CDR2 LQKENI come from the germline V gene. This CDR3 has 16 amino acids. The trim removed 3 bases at V and 5 bases at J, leaving 9 bases unmatched. CDR3 amino acids: CASSPPGTGARNTIYF. CDR3 coding DNA: TGTGCCAGCTCACCTCCCGGGACAGGCGCACGAAACACCATATATTTT.

V usage is TRBV19 and J usage is TRBJ2-5; D is perhaps TRBD2 (7 bases). This CDR3 spans 16 amino acids. V lost 6 bases and J 3 bases, leaving 20 bases between the germline ends. Germline V lookup: CDR1 LNHDA, CDR2 SQIVND (reference sequence). The CDR3 nucleotides are TGTGCCAGTAGCCCTCGTGGTAGGGGGGGTAAAGAGACCCAGTACTTC. This gives the protein CASSPRGRGGKETQYF. The full variable domain, in which reference TRBV19 and TRBJ2-5 provide the parts outside the CDR3, is DGGITQSPKYLFRKEGQNVTLSCEQNLNHDAMYWYRQDPGQGLRLIYYSQIVNDFQKGDIAEGYSVSREKKESFPLTVTSAQKNPTAFYLCASSPRGRGGKETQYFGPGTRLLVL.

The V call is TRBV19, the J call TRBJ1-5; a possible D gene is TRBD1 (5 bases). The CDR3 sequence is 14 residues long. In germline, CDR1 is LNHDA, CDR2 SQIVND (reference sequence). Deletions cut 7 bases from V and 7 bases from J, with 17 bases between. CDR3 DNA: TGTGCCAGTAAGGCAGGGCAGATTGCGCAGCCCCAGCATTTT. This encodes CASKAGQIAQPQHF.

This sequence joins TRBV2 and TRBJ1-2; 9 bases line up with TRBD1. The CDR3 spans 14 residues. Germline CDR1 reads SNHLY; CDR2 reads FYNNEI. J lost 7 bases, V lost 4 bases, and 7 bases had no gene match. DNA of the CDR3: TGTGCCAGCAGTGCCGGGACAGGGTCCGGTGGCTACACCTTC. This gives the protein CASSAGTGSGGYTF.

The J gene is TRBJ2-7, the V gene TRBV4-3, with 8 bases aligning to TRBD2. CDR3 size: 17 residues. J lost 2 bases, V lost 0 bases, and 9 bases had no gene match. Germline V gene sequence: CDR1 LGHNA, CDR2 YSLEER. CDR3 sequence: CASSQDSSGEAPYEQYF. CDR3 DNA sequence: TGCGCCAGCAGCCAAGACAGTAGCGGGGAGGCCCCCTACGAGCAGTACTTC.

V usage is TRBV28 and J usage is TRBJ2-1, with D possibly matching TRBD2 (7 bases). V gave up 7 bases and J gave up 3 bases, with 13 bases separating them. The CDR3 has 14 residues. From germline, CDR1 is MDHEN and CDR2 SYDVKM. The CDR3 loop reads CASTVGGGYNEQFF. The CDR3 nucleotides are TGTGCCAGCACAGTGGGAGGGGGCTACAATGAGCAGTTCTTC. Complete variable domain (other parts from reference TRBV28 and TRBJ2-1): DVKVTQSSRYLVKRTGEKVFLECVQDMDHENMFWYRQDPGLGLRLIYFSYDVKMKEKGDIPEGYSVSREKKERFSLILESASTNQTSMYLCASTVGGGYNEQFFGPGTRLTVL.

The chain joins TRBV11-3 to TRBJ1-2; 7 bases agree with TRBD1. The CDR3 is 15 amino acids. Germline V gene sequence: CDR1 SGHNT, CDR2 YENEEA. V trimming: 3 bases; J trimming: 13 bases; junction bases outside the gene matches: 17. CDR3 sequence: CASSFWYRGDSLGTF. In DNA, the CDR3 is TGTGCCAGCAGCTTCTGGTACAGGGGCGACTCCTTAGGCACCTTC.

This clone was recorded only once. Other DNA sequences from this sample encode an identical CDR3 as well. The chain uses TRBV6-5 and TRBJ2-7, with 7 bases matching TRBD1. In germline, CDR1 is MNHEY, CDR2 SVGAGI. V trimming: 4 bases; J trimming: 2 bases; junction bases outside the gene matches: 2. This CDR3 region has 13 residues. CDR3 residues: CASSSGQTYEQYF. CDR3 DNA sequence: TGTGCCAGCAGTTCGGGACAGACCTACGAGCAGTACTTC.

The chain joins TRBV6-2 or TRBV6-3 to TRBJ2-7; 11 nucleotides align to TRBD2. J gave up 7 bases and V 4 bases, and 12 bases lay outside the gene matches. CDR1 and CDR2 (germline): MNHEY, SVGEGT. The CDR3 has 16 residues. Here the CDR3 reads CASSFVPTSGVDEQYF. DNA for the CDR3: TGTGCCAGCAGTTTTGTCCCGACTAGCGGGGTGGATGAGCAGTACTTC.

The V gene is TRBV18, the J gene TRBJ1-1, with TRBD1 matching over 8 bases. Unmatched junction bases numbered 7, after V lost 3 bases and J lost 1 base. CDR3 size: 16 residues. Germline values: CDR1 KGHSH, CDR2 LQKENI. The CDR3 sequence: CASSPLPGTGNTEAFF. Written as DNA, the CDR3 is TGTGCCAGCTCACCTCTTCCCGGGACAGGGAACACTGAAGCTTTCTTT.

The V gene is TRBV11-3, the J gene TRBJ2-7; 8 nucleotides match TRBD1. J gave up 3 bases and V 5 bases, and 3 bases lay outside the gene matches. The length of the CDR3 is 13 residues. Germline-derived CDR1 and CDR2 are SGHNT and YENEEA. The CDR3 bases are TGTGCCAGCAGCAAAGACAGGGGCTACGAGCAGTACTTC. This sequence encodes CASSKDRGYEQYF.